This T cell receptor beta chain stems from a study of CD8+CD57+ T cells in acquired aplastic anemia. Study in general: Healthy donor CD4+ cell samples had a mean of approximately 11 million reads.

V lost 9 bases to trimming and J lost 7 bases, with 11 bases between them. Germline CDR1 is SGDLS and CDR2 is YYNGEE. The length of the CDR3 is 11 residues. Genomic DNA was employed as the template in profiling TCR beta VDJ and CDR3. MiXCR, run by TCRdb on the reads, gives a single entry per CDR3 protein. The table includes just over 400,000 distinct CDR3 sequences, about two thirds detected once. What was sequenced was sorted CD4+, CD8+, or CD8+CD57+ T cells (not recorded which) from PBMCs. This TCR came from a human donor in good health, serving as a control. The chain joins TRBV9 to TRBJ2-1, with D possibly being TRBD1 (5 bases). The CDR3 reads CAITRANEQFF. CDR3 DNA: TGTGCCATTACCAGGGCAAATGAGCAGTTCTTC.